This T cell receptor beta chain appears in the sequencing data of a study of shared clonotypes between healthy human individuals. Background on the study: The plates for each donor numbered three CD4 naive, three CD4 memory, two CD8 naive and one CD8 memory. Points from the study as a whole: About 5% was the fraction of naive CD4 clonotypes found shared across four donors.

An approximately 200 ng quantity of DNA, around 30,000 T cell genomes, went into the sorted-subset replicate PCRs. The protocol was immunoSEQ multiplex PCR, while the TCRdb copy is restricted to in-frame clones and leaves out a portion. This sample has roughly 2.2 million clones, with about nine tenths found just once. V shed 5 bases and J shed 5 bases, with 15 bases lying between them. The CDR3 is made up of 14 amino acids. The germline CDR1 and CDR2 sequences are SGHTA and FQGTGA. As concerns this clone: The antigen remains unidentified.

The source is a man aged 18 to 29 in good health. Some clones in this sample may be carry-over from other donors' samples. This sequence joins TRBV7-3 and TRBJ1-1; D is undetermined. Source material: naive CD4+ T cells from PBMCs. Subset denoted: CD45RA+ positively selected. Here the CDR3 DNA reads TGTGCCAGCAGCGCCCCCGGGTTGGAGACTGAAGCTTTCTTT. Its protein product is CASSAPGLETEAFF.